This TCR beta chain was sequenced in a study of graft-versus-host responses after intestinal transplantation. Produced via immunoSEQ multiplex PCR; TCRdb's table is partial and in-frame only. The table lists tens of thousands of clones, about nine tenths of them singletons, with approximately 0.096% in the top ten. Worth noting for this clone: Its specificity is not known.

CDR3 length: 16 amino acids. The trim removed 5 bases at V and 6 bases at J, leaving 11 bases unmatched. CDR1 and CDR2 from the germline V gene are WNHNN and SYGVQD (reference sequence). The chain has TRBV10-1 and TRBJ2-1; 9 nucleotides agree with TRBD2. The origin of this receptor is a human donor who received an intestinal transplant. The input for sequencing was unstimulated CD4+ T cells sorted from spleen or lymph node cells, taken before intestinal transplant. Here the CDR3 DNA reads TGCGCCAGCAGTCGCGTGCCGGGACTAGCCGGCAATGAGCAGTTCTTC. Protein: CASSRVPGLAGNEQFF.